The sample holds one count of the clone carrying this T cell receptor (beta chain). Its specificity is not known. This sample stems from a study of lymphopenia after photon versus proton radiotherapy. Study outcomes and limitations: Oligoclonal CD8+ Temra expansion after nadir drove photon patients' diversity drop. Post-nadir TCR diversity decline inversely tracked overall survival among those who died. Authors raise, but do not show, better survival with proton therapy.

Method: immunoSEQ multiplex PCR; TCRdb's copy keeps in-frame clones and lacks some. The sample records approximately 66,000 clones, 86% being singletons. The CDR3 length is 15 residues. Germline trimming cut 5 bases from V and 2 bases from J; bases unmatched to any gene: 4. Looked up from germline, CDR1 is SGHNT and CDR2 is YENEEA. Sequencing was performed on peripheral blood, taken from a patient treated with photon-based radiotherapy. The genes are TRBV11-3 and TRBJ2-1; TRBD2 aligns across 9 bases. This receptor was identified in a man aged 35 to 55 with gastric cancer. This chain's CDR3 is CASSRGGETYNEQFF. The CDR3 region has the DNA TGTGCCAGCAGCCGCGGGGGGGAAACCTACAATGAGCAGTTCTTC.